A selection of T cell receptor beta chains follows, all from one sample in a study of blood T cell repertoires in COVID-19. Here immunoSEQ multiplex PCR was the method, and the copy in TCRdb shows in-frame clones only, minus some. The sample lists approximately 160,000 clones, around 80% occurring once. The sequencing sample was made of PBMCs or T cells enriched from blood (not recorded which). These receptors originate from a woman between 45 and 60 years old in a cohort exposed to, infected with or recovered from COVID-19 (not recorded which). Each CDR3 is given with its conserved first and last residue. A D gene is named only where the DNA matches it firmly. The size entry is marked missing in some rows and otherwise reads once, few, many or a size class.

clone_size: .
v_call: TRBV5-6
j_call: TRBJ1-5
d_call: .
cdr3_aa: CASSSTGNQPQHF
cdr3_nt: TGTGCCAGCAGCTCGACAGGCAATCAGCCCCAGCATTTT

clone_size: .
v_call: TRBV29-1
j_call: TRBJ2-1
d_call: TRBD2
cdr3_aa: CSAMTSGAYNEQFF
cdr3_nt: TGCAGCGCCATGACTAGCGGAGCCTACAATGAGCAGTTCTTC

clone_size: .
v_call: TRBV18
j_call: TRBJ1-1
d_call: .
cdr3_aa: CASSPEQYTEAFF
cdr3_nt: TGTGCCAGCTCACCTGAACAGTACACTGAAGCTTTCTTT

clone_size: .
v_call: TRBV9
j_call: TRBJ2-1
d_call: TRBD2
cdr3_aa: CASSLAGGPGSSYNEQFF
cdr3_nt: TGTGCCAGCAGCCTAGCGGGAGGGCCCGGGAGCTCCTACAATGAGCAGTTCTTC

clone_size: .
v_call: TRBV3-1/TRBV3-2
j_call: TRBJ2-1
d_call: TRBD2
cdr3_aa: CASSQGTSGGRHNEQFF
cdr3_nt: TGTGCCAGCAGCCAAGGGACTAGCGGGGGGCGTCACAATGAGCAGTTCTTC

clone_size: .
v_call: TRBV25-1
j_call: TRBJ2-5
d_call: TRBD2
cdr3_aa: CASSEFLAGGGETQYF
cdr3_nt: TGTGCCAGCAGTGAATTTCTAGCGGGAGGTGGAGAGACCCAGTACTTC

clone_size: once
v_call: TRBV5-1
j_call: TRBJ2-5
d_call: TRBD1
cdr3_aa: CASIPQGFEGETQYF
cdr3_nt: TGCGCCAGCATTCCACAGGGGTTCGAAGGGGAGACCCAGTACTTC

clone_size: .
v_call: TRBV23-1
j_call: TRBJ2-5
d_call: .
cdr3_aa: CASSQSRATQYF
cdr3_nt: TGCGCCAGCAGTCAAAGTAGAGCGACCCAGTACTTC

clone_size: .
v_call: TRBV6-5
j_call: TRBJ1-1
d_call: .
cdr3_aa: CASTLKGFNTEAFF
cdr3_nt: TGTGCCAGCACCCTGAAGGGGTTCAACACTGAAGCTTTCTTT

clone_size: .
v_call: TRBV24-1
j_call: TRBJ1-5
d_call: .
cdr3_aa: CATSLGDSNQPQHF
cdr3_nt: TGTGCCACCAGCCTAGGGGATAGCAATCAGCCCCAGCATTTT

clone_size: .
v_call: TRBV4-2
j_call: TRBJ2-7
d_call: TRBD2
cdr3_aa: CASSQVRAAGGIYEQYF
cdr3_nt: TGTGCCAGCAGCCAAGTTCGGGCCGCGGGAGGGATCTACGAGCAGTACTTC

clone_size: .
v_call: TRBV28
j_call: TRBJ1-3
d_call: TRBD1
cdr3_aa: CASRPRTGASSGNTIYF
cdr3_nt: TGTGCCAGCAGGCCCCGGACAGGGGCAAGCTCTGGAAACACCATATATTTT

clone_size: .
v_call: TRBV19
j_call: TRBJ1-1
d_call: TRBD1
cdr3_aa: CASSARQGTEAFF
cdr3_nt: TGTGCCAGTAGTGCCCGACAGGGTACTGAAGCTTTCTTT

clone_size: .
v_call: TRBV5-4
j_call: TRBJ2-3
d_call: TRBD2
cdr3_aa: CASSLEAGSDTQYF
cdr3_nt: TGTGCCAGCAGCTTGGAAGCGGGGTCAGATACGCAGTATTTT

clone_size: once
v_call: TRBV19
j_call: TRBJ1-1
d_call: TRBD1
cdr3_aa: CASRGTGNTEAFF
cdr3_nt: TGTGCCAGTAGGGGGACAGGTAACACTGAAGCTTTCTTT

clone_size: .
v_call: TRBV19
j_call: TRBJ1-2
d_call: .
cdr3_aa: CASRFMGAYGYTF
cdr3_nt: TGTGCCAGTAGATTCATGGGGGCATACGGCTACACCTTC

clone_size: .
v_call: TRBV27
j_call: TRBJ1-5
d_call: .
cdr3_aa: CASSLWPHSNQPQHF
cdr3_nt: TGTGCCAGCAGTTTATGGCCCCATAGCAATCAGCCCCAGCATTTT

clone_size: .
v_call: TRBV11-2
j_call: TRBJ2-5
d_call: .
cdr3_aa: CASSTGIGETQYF
cdr3_nt: TGTGCCAGCTCTACAGGGATTGGGGAGACCCAGTACTTC

clone_size: .
v_call: TRBV9
j_call: TRBJ1-4
d_call: .
cdr3_aa: CASSNRNTLGTPNEKLFF
cdr3_nt: TGTGCCAGCAGCAACCGAAATACCCTAGGCACCCCTAATGAAAAACTGTTTTTT

clone_size: .
v_call: TRBV10-3
j_call: TRBJ1-2
d_call: .
cdr3_aa: CAISEEGQGYTF
cdr3_nt: TGTGCCATCAGTGAGGAGGGACAAGGCTACACCTTC

clone_size: .
v_call: TRBV30
j_call: TRBJ1-6
d_call: .
cdr3_aa: CAWRTRGGNSPLHF
cdr3_nt: TGTGCCTGGAGAACCCGGGGGGGGAATTCACCCCTCCACTTT

clone_size: .
v_call: TRBV28
j_call: TRBJ2-1
d_call: TRBD1
cdr3_aa: CASSPPGGTYNEQFF
cdr3_nt: TGTGCCAGCAGTCCCCCAGGGGGCACCTACAATGAGCAGTTCTTC

clone_size: .
v_call: TRBV5-4
j_call: TRBJ2-2
d_call: .
cdr3_aa: CASSPVTGNTGELFF
cdr3_nt: TGTGCCAGCAGCCCGGTGACAGGGAACACCGGGGAGCTGTTTTTT

clone_size: .
v_call: TRBV27
j_call: TRBJ1-2
d_call: TRBD1
cdr3_aa: CASSTGTGEDYGYTF
cdr3_nt: TGTGCCAGCAGTACGGGGACAGGGGAAGACTATGGCTACACCTTC

clone_size: .
v_call: TRBV4-1
j_call: TRBJ2-7
d_call: .
cdr3_aa: CASSKGGDSYEQYF
cdr3_nt: TGCGCCAGCAGCAAAGGCGGCGACTCCTACGAGCAGTACTTC

clone_size: few
v_call: TRBV19
j_call: TRBJ2-1
d_call: TRBD2
cdr3_aa: CASTSSGSNEQFF
cdr3_nt: TGTGCCAGTACCTCTAGCGGGAGCAATGAGCAGTTCTTC

clone_size: .
v_call: TRBV30
j_call: TRBJ1-5
d_call: TRBD1
cdr3_aa: CAWSRQGADQPQHF
cdr3_nt: TGTGCCTGGAGTAGACAGGGGGCAGATCAGCCCCAGCATTTT

clone_size: .
v_call: TRBV10-3
j_call: TRBJ1-1
d_call: .
cdr3_aa: CAISDSTEAFF
cdr3_nt: TGTGCCATCAGTGATAGCACTGAAGCTTTCTTT

clone_size: few
v_call: TRBV18
j_call: TRBJ2-1
d_call: .
cdr3_aa: CASSPPPETSYLGNEQFF
cdr3_nt: TGTGCCAGCTCACCCCCACCCGAGACTTCCTATCTTGGGAATGAGCAGTTCTTC

clone_size: .
v_call: TRBV14
j_call: TRBJ2-2
d_call: TRBD2
cdr3_aa: CASSKIAGTGELFF
cdr3_nt: TGTGCCAGCAGCAAAATAGCGGGGACCGGGGAGCTGTTTTTT

clone_size: once
v_call: TRBV3-1/TRBV3-2
j_call: TRBJ1-6
d_call: TRBD1
cdr3_aa: CASSVAQGAYNSPLHF
cdr3_nt: TGTGCCAGCAGTGTAGCGCAGGGGGCCTATAATTCACCCCTCCACTTT

clone_size: .
v_call: TRBV24-1
j_call: TRBJ2-7
d_call: .
cdr3_aa: CATSVSPLPLYEQYF
cdr3_nt: TGTGCCACCAGTGTTAGTCCTTTACCCCTCTACGAGCAGTACTTC

clone_size: .
v_call: TRBV2
j_call: TRBJ2-7
d_call: .
cdr3_aa: CASQGVNREYEQYF
cdr3_nt: TGTGCCAGCCAAGGGGTCAACAGGGAATACGAGCAGTACTTC

clone_size: .
v_call: TRBV7-3
j_call: TRBJ1-1
d_call: .
cdr3_aa: CASSFSGETEAFF
cdr3_nt: TGTGCCAGCAGCTTTAGCGGGGAGACTGAAGCTTTCTTT

clone_size: once
v_call: TRBV7-9
j_call: TRBJ2-3
d_call: .
cdr3_aa: CASSAQEGHTDTQYF
cdr3_nt: TGTGCCAGCAGCGCCCAGGAGGGCCACACAGATACGCAGTATTTT

clone_size: .
v_call: TRBV10-3
j_call: TRBJ2-4
d_call: .
cdr3_aa: CAISEGRQGIQYF
cdr3_nt: TGTGCCATCAGTGAGGGGCGGCAGGGCATTCAGTACTTC

clone_size: once
v_call: TRBV28
j_call: TRBJ1-5
d_call: TRBD1
cdr3_aa: CASSSTGGSNQPQHF
cdr3_nt: TGTGCCAGCAGTTCGACAGGGGGCTCAAATCAGCCCCAGCATTTT

clone_size: .
v_call: TRBV18
j_call: TRBJ2-5
d_call: .
cdr3_aa: CASSPDSGETQYF
cdr3_nt: TGTGCCAGCTCACCAGATTCAGGCGAGACCCAGTACTTC

clone_size: .
v_call: TRBV19
j_call: TRBJ2-7
d_call: .
cdr3_aa: CASRLTGAGDEQYF
cdr3_nt: TGTGCCAGTCGACTTACGGGAGCGGGTGACGAGCAGTACTTC

clone_size: .
v_call: TRBV30
j_call: TRBJ2-5
d_call: TRBD2
cdr3_aa: CAWSVGISGGGETQYF
cdr3_nt: TGTGCCTGGAGTGTAGGGATTAGCGGGGGGGGAGAGACCCAGTACTTC

clone_size: .
v_call: TRBV29-1
j_call: TRBJ2-6
d_call: .
cdr3_aa: CSVEGDTSGANVLTF
cdr3_nt: TGCAGCGTTGAAGGGGACACGTCTGGGGCCAACGTCCTGACTTTC